This TCR beta chain was sequenced in a study of blood T cell repertoires in COVID-19. TCRdb's table, derived via immunoSEQ multiplex PCR, lists solely in-frame clones and lacks some. The sample contains fewer than 700,000 clones, 85% to 90% of which appear only once. Seattle researchers signed up patients amid active infection and tracked them longitudinally. This clone was counted a single time. The CDR3 sequence is 16 residues long. In germline, CDR1 is SGDLS, CDR2 YYNGEE. Deletions cut 0 bases from V and 2 bases from J, with 12 bases between. The source material was peripheral blood. The clonotype comes from a woman in her 50s with COVID-19, enrolled during active disease. V and J are TRBV9 and TRBJ2-1; D perhaps matches TRBD1 (6 bases). The CDR3 reads CASSVAGAGTYNEQFF. The CDR3 nucleotides are TGTGCCAGCAGCGTAGCAGGGGCCGGGACCTACAATGAGCAGTTCTTC.